These 21 T cell receptor beta chains were all obtained from the same sample, sequenced in a study of early T cells in non-severe SARS-CoV-2 infection. TCRdb reanalysed the 5' RACE reads using MiXCR and keeps one entry per CDR3 protein. Counted here are tens of thousands of distinct CDR3 sequences, 12% to 15% occurring once; the ten biggest clones make up roughly 6%. Material for sequencing was whole blood. Receptor source: an adult who was a healthcare worker with PCR-confirmed SARS-CoV-2 infection or an uninfected control (not recorded which).

The chain uses TRBV14 and TRBJ2-5, with D hard to call. The CDR3 loop spans 16 amino acids. The V and J ends lost 1 base and 5 bases respectively, with 17 bases between them. Looked up from germline, CDR1 is SGHDN and CDR2 is FVKESK. This CDR3 reads CASSQGGNVGSETQYF. Here the CDR3 DNA reads TGTGCCAGCAGCCAAGGCGGCAATGTGGGGTCGGAGACCCAGTACTTC.

This clonotype was recorded at least ten times. The rearrangement links TRBV29-1 to TRBJ1-2, with D perhaps matching TRBD1 (5 bases). Trimming took 6 bases from V and 6 from J, leaving 11 bases between them. In germline, CDR1 is SQVTM, CDR2 ANQGSEA. The CDR3 runs to 11 residues. The CDR3 DNA is TGCAGCGTCAAGGGACCCGATGGCTACACCTTC. This translates into CSVKGPDGYTF. Full variable domain (outside the CDR3, taken from reference TRBV29-1 and TRBJ1-2): SAVISQKPSRDICQRGTSLTIQCQVDSQVTMMFWYRQQPGQSLTLIATANQGSEATYESGFVIDKFPISRPNLTFSTLTVSNMSPEDSSIYLCSVKGPDGYTFGSGTRLTVV.

The CDR3 DNA sequence: TGTGCCAGCTCTCCAACTAGCGGGGAGGGCTACAATGAGCAGTTCTTC. Amino acids: CASSPTSGEGYNEQFF. This rearrangement joins TRBV18 to TRBJ2-1; 10 bases agree with TRBD2. Germline V gene sequence: CDR1 KGHSH, CDR2 LQKENI. J gave up 3 bases and V 6 bases, and 8 bases lay outside the gene matches. The CDR3 length is 16 residues. Looking up the rest from reference TRBV18 and TRBJ2-1 gives the full variable domain: NAGVMQNPRHLVRRRGQEARLRCSPMKGHSHVYWYRQLPEEGLKFMVYLQKENIIDESGMPKERFSAEFPKEGPSILRIQQVVRGDSAAYFCASSPTSGEGYNEQFFGPGTRLTVL.

This clonotype was counted a few times. V gene TRBV7-9 combines with J gene TRBJ2-1; 12 positions match TRBD2. The germline V gene has CDR1 SEHNR and CDR2 FQNEAQ (reference sequence). The V and J ends lost 4 bases and 7 bases, in that order; junction bases with no gene match: 5. The CDR3 has 15 amino acids. CDR3 region: CASSSTSGGVNEQFF. CDR3 coding DNA: TGTGCCAGCAGCTCGACTAGCGGGGGAGTTAATGAGCAGTTCTTC.

This clonotype has ten or more counts. The DNA of the CDR3 is TGCGCCAGCAGCTTGGGGACAGGGATACTCGGGTCACCCCTCCACTTT. It codes for CASSLGTGILGSPLHF. This chain links TRBV5-1 with TRBJ1-6; 8 nucleotides match TRBD1. Germline trimming cut 0 bases from V and 10 bases from J; bases unmatched to any gene: 9. CDR1 is SGHRS and CDR2 is YFSETQ in the germline V gene. This CDR3 comprises 16 residues.

This clonotype was seen repeatedly, ten times or more. The CDR3 nucleotides are TGTGCCACCAGGGGCGGGGGGCCATACAATGAGCAGTTCTTC. The encoded protein is CATRGGGPYNEQFF. The chain uses TRBV7-2 and TRBJ2-1; 8 bases are a match to TRBD2. Germline CDR1 and CDR2: SGHTA and FQGNSA. J was trimmed by 4 bases and V by 10 bases; bases with no gene match: 9. The CDR3 has 14 residues.

This clonotype was counted many times. V usage is TRBV7-2 and J usage is TRBJ2-2; possible D gene TRBD1, 5 bases. Per the germline V gene, CDR1 is SGHTA and CDR2 is FQGNSA. The CDR3 covers 15 residues. Trimming pared 1 base from V and 2 bases from J, leaving 8 bases between. CDR3 bases: TGTGCCAGCAGCTTAGGGGGCGCCAACACCGGGGAGCTGTTTTTT. This codes for CASSLGGANTGELFF.

This clonotype has ten or more counts. The genes are TRBV10-3 and TRBJ1-1, with unresolved D. Germline loops: CDR1 ENHRY, CDR2 SYGVKD. Deletions cut 6 bases from V and 1 base from J, with 12 bases between. The CDR3 covers 14 residues. In DNA form, the CDR3 reads TGTGCCATCAGCCGGACCGCGACGAACACTGAAGCTTTCTTT. Translation gives CAISRTATNTEAFF.

In this sample, this clonotype turned up once. The V call is TRBV28, the J call TRBJ2-7, with D perhaps TRBD1 (7 bases). Germline lookup yields CDR1 MDHEN and CDR2 SYDVKM. The CDR3 is 15 residues long. V was cut by 6 bases and J by 5 bases, with 20 bases left in between. The CDR3 DNA is TGTGCCAGCAGGGGTGCCAGGGGGGCAGTAGACGAGCAGTACTTC. It specifies CASRGARGAVDEQYF.

The chain combines TRBV18 with TRBJ2-1; no clear D. Per the germline V gene, CDR1 is KGHSH and CDR2 is LQKENI. The length of the CDR3 is 15 residues. The ends were cut back, 0 bases at V and 6 bases at J, with 12 bases in the middle. The CDR3 spells CASSPPGQDVNEQFF. In DNA, the CDR3 is TGTGCCAGCTCACCACCGGGTCAGGATGTCAATGAGCAGTTCTTC. Based on the CDR3 plus reference TRBV18 and TRBJ2-1, the full variable domain is NAGVMQNPRHLVRRRGQEARLRCSPMKGHSHVYWYRQLPEEGLKFMVYLQKENIIDESGMPKERFSAEFPKEGPSILRIQQVVRGDSAAYFCASSPPGQDVNEQFFGPGTRLTVL.

This clonotype was detected many times. The genes are TRBV12-5 and TRBJ2-3; D is unresolved. The length of the CDR3 is 13 residues. The germline gives CDR1 LGHNT, CDR2 FRNRAP. The V end lost 6 bases, the J end lost 2 bases, and 9 bases lay between the germline ends. The DNA of the CDR3 is TGTGCTAGTGGCGACGCTATCACAGATACGCAGTATTTT. Protein: CASGDAITDTQYF.

V gene TRBV29-1 combines with J gene TRBJ2-7, with TRBD2 matching 7 bases. The germline V gene encodes CDR1 SQVTM and CDR2 ANQGSEA. This CDR3 region has 15 residues. With V trimmed by 4 bases and J by 0 bases, 9 bases remained unmatched. CDR3 region: CSVAAGGGLSYEQYF. Written as DNA, the CDR3 is TGCAGCGTTGCCGCTGGGGGGGGACTCTCCTACGAGCAGTACTTC.

V and J are TRBV6-1 and TRBJ1-5; D is ambiguous. V was cut by 10 bases and J by 1 base, with 20 bases left in between. The CDR3 totals 16 residues. The germline gives CDR1 MNHNS, CDR2 SASEGT. In nucleotides, the CDR3 is TGTGCCACCGTACAACCTCGACGACCCAGCAATCAGCCCCAGCATTTT. This translates into CATVQPRRPSNQPQHF.

This clonotype was recorded a few times. The chain links TRBV7-9 to TRBJ2-1; tentatively, D is TRBD1 (6 bases). The V end was cut by 1 base, the J end by 8 bases, with 9 bases between. The CDR3 has 13 amino acids. Germline CDR1 and CDR2: SEHNR and FQNEAQ (reference sequence). The DNA for the CDR3 is TGTGCCAGCAGCTTAGGGCAGGGGTATGAGCAGTTCTTC. Translated, it gives CASSLGQGYEQFF. Looking up the rest from reference TRBV7-9 and TRBJ2-1 gives the full variable domain: DTGVSQNPRHKITKRGQNVTFRCDPISEHNRLYWYRQTLGQGPEFLTYFQNEAQLEKSRLLSDRFSAERPKGSFSTLEIQRTEQGDSAMYLCASSLGQGYEQFFGPGTRLTVL.

This chain connects TRBV27 to TRBJ1-2; possible D gene TRBD1, 6 bases. This CDR3 spans 14 amino acids. The V gene's germline CDR1 is MNHEY and CDR2 SMNVEV (reference sequence). Trimming took 5 bases from V and 9 from J, leaving 19 bases between them. The CDR3 bases are TGTGCCAGCAGTCCTACTTACAGGGATAATCGCTACACCTTC. It yields the protein CASSPTYRDNRYTF.

This clonotype came up a few times. The chain combines TRBV4-2 with TRBJ1-1; D gene uncertain. V lost 1 base and J 7 bases, leaving 10 bases between the germline ends. CDR1 and CDR2 from the germline V gene are LGHNA and YNFKEQ. This CDR3 has 13 residues. For the CDR3, the DNA is TGTGCCAGCAGCCAAGGGTCAGATTATGAAGCTTTCTTT. Amino acid sequence: CASSQGSDYEAFF.

The chain recombines TRBV11-2 with TRBJ2-7; tentatively, D is TRBD1 or TRBD2 (5 bases each). CDR1 SGHAT and CDR2 FQNNGV come from the germline V gene. The CDR3 is 12 amino acids. Between the trimmed V and J ends, which lost 4 bases and 9 bases, there was a span of 13 bases. The CDR3 spells CASSSIEGLQYF. Here the CDR3 DNA reads TGTGCCAGCAGCTCGATTGAGGGGTTGCAGTACTTC.

In its sample, this clonotype was seen many times. V usage is TRBV6-5 and J usage is TRBJ2-7; D tentatively reads TRBD1 or TRBD2 (5 bases each). This CDR3 comprises 14 residues. Deletions cut 0 bases from V and 6 bases from J, with 12 bases between. CDR1 MNHEY and CDR2 SVGAGI come from the germline V gene. CDR3 residues: CASSYSQGASEQYF. In nucleotides, the CDR3 is TGTGCCAGCAGTTACTCTCAGGGAGCCTCCGAGCAGTACTTC.

The chain combines TRBV6-5 with TRBJ1-3, with TRBD1 as a possible D gene (5 bases). The germline CDR1 and CDR2 sequences are MNHEY and SVGAGI. Trimming shortened V by 2 bases and J by 0 bases, and 14 bases separated the two germline ends. The CDR3 runs 17 residues. The CDR3 DNA is TGTGCCAGCAGTTACACGGGACTGCCGAGCTCTGGAAACACCATATATTTT. As protein: CASSYTGLPSSGNTIYF.

This clonotype has a handful of counts. The J gene is TRBJ2-3, the V gene TRBV6-4, with TRBD2 matching 14 bases. Looked up from germline, CDR1 is MRHNA and CDR2 is SNTAGT. This CDR3 has 15 residues. Trimming took 6 bases from V and 4 from J; bases not matched to a gene: 3. In DNA form, the CDR3 reads TGTGCCAGCAGGCGGGGACTAGCGGGGGCAGATACGCAGTATTTT. As protein: CASRRGLAGADTQYF.

This clonotype came up a few times. The J gene is TRBJ2-7, the V gene TRBV11-2, with 7 bases that match TRBD1. V dropped 3 bases and J dropped 1; count of bases not matched to a gene: 3. This CDR3 spans 14 amino acids. The germline V gene encodes CDR1 SGHAT and CDR2 FQNNGV. The CDR3 sequence is CASSLDRISYEQYF. The CDR3 DNA reads as TGTGCCAGCAGCTTGGACAGGATTTCCTACGAGCAGTACTTC.